The 6 T cell receptor beta chains below come from one sample, sequenced in a study of blood T cell repertoires in COVID-19. The data were produced by immunoSEQ multiplex PCR, yet TCRdb's version contains in-frame clones alone and is incomplete. Of 250,000 to 300,000 clones in the sample, 91% were seen once. Material: PBMCs or T cells enriched from blood (not recorded which). The receptor set was obtained from a human donor in a cohort exposed to, infected with or recovered from COVID-19 (not recorded which). The donor label of this sample is uncertain.

The V gene is TRBV28, the J gene TRBJ2-1, with 7 bases identical to TRBD2. The CDR3 is 13 amino acids. With V trimmed by 5 bases and J by 8 bases, 6 bases remained unmatched. The germline CDR1 and CDR2 sequences are MDHEN and SYDVKM. CDR3 DNA sequence: TGTGCCAGCAGTCCGAGCGGGGCGGATGAGCAGTTCTTC. This codes for CASSPSGADEQFF.

Concerning this clone itself: An end of the junction does not agree with germline; a read error may underlie this. Other DNA sequences in the sample encode the same CDR3. V usage is TRBV6-1 and J usage is TRBJ1-2; a weak D match, TRBD1 (6 bases). The CDR3 loop spans 13 amino acids. The germline V gene encodes CDR1 MNHNS and CDR2 SASEGT. The CDR3 nucleotides read TGTGCCAGCAGCGAAGACAGGAACTATGGCTACACCTTC. Amino acids: CASSEDRNYGYTF.

V is TRBV4-1 and J is TRBJ2-1, with D possibly being TRBD2 (5 bases). Germline CDR1 reads MGHRA; CDR2 reads YSYEKL. With 2 bases removed from V and 10 bases from J, the gap between germline ends came to 15 bases. This CDR3 is built from 14 residues. CDR3 sequence (DNA): TGCGCCAGCAGCCAAAATCCCAGGAGGTTCGAGCAGTTCTTC. This sequence encodes CASSQNPRRFEQFF.

The genes are TRBV3-1 (or the pseudogene TRBV3-2) and TRBJ1-1, with D possibly matching TRBD1 (5 bases). Trimming cost V 7 bases and J 0 bases, with 12 bases left between them. This CDR3 comprises 14 residues. Per the germline V gene, CDR1 is LGHDT and CDR2 is YNNKEL (reference sequence). The CDR3 coding sequence is TGTGCCAGCACAGCGGGGGGGATGAACACTGAAGCTTTCTTT. Encoded protein: CASTAGGMNTEAFF.

V is TRBV5-5 and J is TRBJ1-5, with D uncertain. V was pared by 1 base and J by 4 bases, with 21 bases between. The CDR3 extends over 18 amino acids. CDR1 SGHKS and CDR2 YYEKEE come from the germline V gene (reference sequence). CDR3 DNA sequence: TGTGCCAGCAGCTTGTATGCGATTATTCAGACTTCAAATCAGCCCCAGCATTTT. Protein sequence: CASSLYAIIQTSNQPQHF.

This clone was recorded once. The chain joins TRBV3-1 (or the pseudogene TRBV3-2) to TRBJ1-2; D is possibly TRBD1 (5 bases). The CDR3 sequence is 16 residues long. Trimming took off 1 base at V and 8 bases at J, with 20 bases between the two ends. Germline V gene sequence: CDR1 LGHDT, CDR2 YNNKEL (reference sequence). In nucleotides, the CDR3 is TGTGCCAGCAGCCAAGTCGTTCGAGGAGGGGAGGGCGGCTACACCTTC. This encodes CASSQVVRGGEGGYTF.